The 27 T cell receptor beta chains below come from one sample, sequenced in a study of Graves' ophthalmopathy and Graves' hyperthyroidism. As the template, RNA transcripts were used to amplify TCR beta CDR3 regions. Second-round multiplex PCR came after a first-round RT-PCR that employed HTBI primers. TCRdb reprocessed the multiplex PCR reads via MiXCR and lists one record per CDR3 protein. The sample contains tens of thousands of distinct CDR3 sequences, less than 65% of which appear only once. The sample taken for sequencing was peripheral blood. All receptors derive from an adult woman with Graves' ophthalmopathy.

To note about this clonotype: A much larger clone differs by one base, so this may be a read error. CDR3 sequence reads: CASSLGPNSGELFF. DNA for the CDR3: TGTGCCAGCAGCTTAGGTCCTAACTCCGGGGAGCTGTTTTTT. The chain combines TRBV11-3 with TRBJ2-2, with D unclear. CDR3 length: 14 amino acids. Germline CDR1 is SGHNT and CDR2 is YENEEA. Deletions cut 1 base from V and 6 bases from J, with 9 bases between.

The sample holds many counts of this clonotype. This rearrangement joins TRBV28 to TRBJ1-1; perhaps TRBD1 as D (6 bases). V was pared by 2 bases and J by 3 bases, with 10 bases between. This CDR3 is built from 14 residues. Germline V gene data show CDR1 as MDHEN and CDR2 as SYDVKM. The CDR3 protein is CASSLGGADTEAFF. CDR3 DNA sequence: TGTGCCAGCAGTTTAGGGGGCGCTGACACTGAAGCTTTCTTT.

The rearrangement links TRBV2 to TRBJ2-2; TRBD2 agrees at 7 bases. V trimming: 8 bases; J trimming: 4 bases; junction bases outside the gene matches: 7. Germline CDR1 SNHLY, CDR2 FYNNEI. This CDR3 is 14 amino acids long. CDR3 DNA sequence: TGTGCCAGCCATGGGCGGGAGAGCACCGGGGAGCTGTTTTTT. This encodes CASHGRESTGELFF.

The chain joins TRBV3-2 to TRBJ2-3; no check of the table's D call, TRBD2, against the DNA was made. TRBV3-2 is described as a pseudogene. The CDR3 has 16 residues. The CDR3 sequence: CASSQASGTGTDTQYF. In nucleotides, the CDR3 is TGTGCCAGCAGCCAAGCTAGCGGGACCGGCACAGATACGCAGTATTTT.

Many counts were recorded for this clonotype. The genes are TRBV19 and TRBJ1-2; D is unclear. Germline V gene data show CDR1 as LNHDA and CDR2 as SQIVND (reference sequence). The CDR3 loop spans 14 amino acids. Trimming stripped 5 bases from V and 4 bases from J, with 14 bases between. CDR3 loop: CASSGSAPLYGYTF. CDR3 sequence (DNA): TGTGCCAGTAGTGGGTCCGCCCCACTCTATGGCTACACCTTC.

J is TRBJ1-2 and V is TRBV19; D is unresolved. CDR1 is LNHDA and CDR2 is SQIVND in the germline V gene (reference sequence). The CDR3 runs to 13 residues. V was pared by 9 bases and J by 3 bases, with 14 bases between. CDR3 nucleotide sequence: TGTGCCAGCAAGGGAGGTTACGACTATGGCTACACCTTC. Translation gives CASKGGYDYGYTF.

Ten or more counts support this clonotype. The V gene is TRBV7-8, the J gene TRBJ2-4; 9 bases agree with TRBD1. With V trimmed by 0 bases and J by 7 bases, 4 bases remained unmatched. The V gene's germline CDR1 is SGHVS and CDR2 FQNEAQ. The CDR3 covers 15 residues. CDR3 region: CASSLAWTGANIQYF. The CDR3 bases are TGTGCCAGCAGCTTAGCTTGGACAGGGGCGAACATTCAGTACTTC.

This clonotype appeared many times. The CDR3 DNA follows: TGTGCCAGCACCACTAGCAGGGCTGGGGCCAACGTCCTGACTTTC. Amino acid sequence: CASTTSRAGANVLTF. This rearrangement joins TRBV6-5 to TRBJ2-6; possibly TRBD2 for D (6 bases). The CDR3 is 15 residues long. Trimming pared 7 bases from V and 2 bases from J, leaving 12 bases between. CDR1 and CDR2 (germline): MNHEY, SVGAGI.

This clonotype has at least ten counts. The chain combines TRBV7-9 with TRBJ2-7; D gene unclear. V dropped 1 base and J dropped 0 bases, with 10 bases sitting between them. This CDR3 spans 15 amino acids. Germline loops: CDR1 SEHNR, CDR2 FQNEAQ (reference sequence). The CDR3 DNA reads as TGTGCCAGCAGCTTAGATGGAATTCCCTCCTACGAGCAGTACTTC. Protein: CASSLDGIPSYEQYF.

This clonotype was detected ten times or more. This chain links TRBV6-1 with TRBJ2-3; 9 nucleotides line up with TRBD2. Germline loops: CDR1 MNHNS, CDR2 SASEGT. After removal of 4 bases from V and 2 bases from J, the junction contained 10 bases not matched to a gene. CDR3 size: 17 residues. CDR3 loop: CASSAPGTSRFTDTQYF. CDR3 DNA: TGTGCCAGCAGTGCCCCCGGGACTAGCAGATTCACAGATACGCAGTATTTT.

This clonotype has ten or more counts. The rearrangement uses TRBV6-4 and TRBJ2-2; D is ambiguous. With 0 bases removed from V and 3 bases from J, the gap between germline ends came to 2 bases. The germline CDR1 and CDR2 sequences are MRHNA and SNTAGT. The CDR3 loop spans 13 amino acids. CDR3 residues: CASSDSYTGELFF. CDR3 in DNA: TGTGCCAGCAGTGACTCTTACACCGGGGAGCTGTTTTTT.

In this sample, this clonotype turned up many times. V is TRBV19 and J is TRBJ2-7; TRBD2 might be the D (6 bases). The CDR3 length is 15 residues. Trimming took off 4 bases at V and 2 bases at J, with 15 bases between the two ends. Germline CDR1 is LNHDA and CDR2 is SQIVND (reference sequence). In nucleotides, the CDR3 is TGTGCCAGTAGTACCTCCGGGACTGGCCCCTACGAGCAGTACTTC. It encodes CASSTSGTGPYEQYF.

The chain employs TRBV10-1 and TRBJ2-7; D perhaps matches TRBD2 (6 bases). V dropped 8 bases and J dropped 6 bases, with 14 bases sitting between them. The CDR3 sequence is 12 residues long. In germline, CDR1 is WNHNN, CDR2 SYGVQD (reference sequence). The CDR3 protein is CASGTGVGEQYF. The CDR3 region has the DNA TGCGCCAGCGGAACGGGAGTGGGCGAGCAGTACTTC.

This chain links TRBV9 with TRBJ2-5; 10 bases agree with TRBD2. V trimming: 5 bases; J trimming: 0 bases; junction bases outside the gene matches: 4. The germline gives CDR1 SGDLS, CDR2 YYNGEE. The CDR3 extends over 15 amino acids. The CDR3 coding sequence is TGTGCCAGCAGTAGCGGGGGGATGTACCAAGAGACCCAGTACTTC. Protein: CASSSGGMYQETQYF. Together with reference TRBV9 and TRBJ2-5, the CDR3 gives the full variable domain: DSGVTQTPKHLITATGQRVTLRCSPRSGDLSVYWYQQSLDQGLQFLIQYYNGEERAKGNILERFSAQQFPDLHSELNLSSLELGDSALYFCASSSGGMYQETQYFGPGTRLLVL.

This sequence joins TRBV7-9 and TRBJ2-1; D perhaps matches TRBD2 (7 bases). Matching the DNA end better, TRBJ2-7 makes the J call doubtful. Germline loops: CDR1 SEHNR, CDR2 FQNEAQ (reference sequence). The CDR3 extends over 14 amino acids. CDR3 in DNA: TGTGCCAGCAGCATAGGACGGGGGGCTTACGAGCAGTACTTC. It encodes CASSIGRGAYEQYF.

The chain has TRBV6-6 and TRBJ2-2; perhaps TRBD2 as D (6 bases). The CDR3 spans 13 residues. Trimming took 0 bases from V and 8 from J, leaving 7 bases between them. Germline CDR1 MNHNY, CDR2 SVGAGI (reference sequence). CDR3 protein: CASSYSGGGELFF. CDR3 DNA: TGTGCCAGCAGTTACTCGGGGGGAGGGGAGCTGTTTTTT.

CDR3 protein: CASSTGTSEQYF. The CDR3 DNA sequence: TGTGCCAGCAGTACTGGGACATCCGAGCAGTACTTC. The V gene is TRBV6-5, the J gene TRBJ2-7; TRBD1 might be the D (6 bases). The V end lost 5 bases, the J end lost 6 bases, and 11 bases lay between the germline ends. The length of the CDR3 is 12 residues. In germline, CDR1 is MNHEY, CDR2 SVGAGI.

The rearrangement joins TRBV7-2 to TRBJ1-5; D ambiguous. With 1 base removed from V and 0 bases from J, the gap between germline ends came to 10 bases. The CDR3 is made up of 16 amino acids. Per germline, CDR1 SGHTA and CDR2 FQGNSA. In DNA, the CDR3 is TGTGCCAGCAGCTTAGGAAAGGTGTATAGCAATCAGCCCCAGCATTTT. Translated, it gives CASSLGKVYSNQPQHF.

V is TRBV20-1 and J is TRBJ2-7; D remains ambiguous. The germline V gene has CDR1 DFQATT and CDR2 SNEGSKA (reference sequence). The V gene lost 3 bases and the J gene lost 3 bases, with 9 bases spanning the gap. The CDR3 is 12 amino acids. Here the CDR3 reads CSASQDGYEQYF. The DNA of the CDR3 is TGCAGTGCTAGCCAAGACGGCTACGAGCAGTACTTC.

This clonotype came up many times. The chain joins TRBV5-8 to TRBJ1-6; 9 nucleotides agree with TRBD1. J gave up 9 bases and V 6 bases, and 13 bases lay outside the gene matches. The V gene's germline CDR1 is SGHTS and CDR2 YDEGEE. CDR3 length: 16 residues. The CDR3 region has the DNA TGTGCCAGCAAGGGAACCGGGACAGGGTTTGGTTCACCCCTCCACTTT. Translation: CASKGTGTGFGSPLHF. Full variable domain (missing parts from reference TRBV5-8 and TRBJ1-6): EAGVTQSPTHLIKTRGQQATLRCSPISGHTSVYWYQQALGLGLQFLLWYDEGEERNRGNFPPRFSGRQFPNYSSELNVNALELEDSALYLCASKGTGTGFGSPLHFGNGTRLTVT.

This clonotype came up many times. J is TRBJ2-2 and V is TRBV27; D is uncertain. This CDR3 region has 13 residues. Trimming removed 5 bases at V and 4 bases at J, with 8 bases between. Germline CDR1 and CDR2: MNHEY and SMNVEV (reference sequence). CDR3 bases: TGTGCCAGCAGTCCCCGTGGCACCGGGGAGCTGTTTTTT. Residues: CASSPRGTGELFF.

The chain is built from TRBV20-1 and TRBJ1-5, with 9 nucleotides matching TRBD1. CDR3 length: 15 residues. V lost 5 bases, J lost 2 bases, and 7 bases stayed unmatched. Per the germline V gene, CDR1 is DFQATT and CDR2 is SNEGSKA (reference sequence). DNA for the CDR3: TGCAGTGCTGACCGGGACAGGGAGGGCAATCAGCCCCAGCATTTT. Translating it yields CSADRDREGNQPQHF.

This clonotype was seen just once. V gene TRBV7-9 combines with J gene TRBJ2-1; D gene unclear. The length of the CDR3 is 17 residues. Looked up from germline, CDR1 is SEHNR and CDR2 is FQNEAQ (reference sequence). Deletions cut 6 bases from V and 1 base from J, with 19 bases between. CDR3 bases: TGTGCCAGCAGTGGTGGCATAGAGATAGCTTCCTACAATGAGCAGTTCTTC. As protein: CASSGGIEIASYNEQFF.

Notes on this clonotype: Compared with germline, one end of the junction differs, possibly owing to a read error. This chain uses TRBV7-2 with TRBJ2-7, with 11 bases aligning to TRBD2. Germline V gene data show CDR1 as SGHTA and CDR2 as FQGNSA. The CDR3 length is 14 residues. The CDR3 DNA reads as TGTGCCAGCAACTTAGCGGGAGGGTCCTACAAGCATTACTTC. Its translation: CASNLAGGSYKHYF. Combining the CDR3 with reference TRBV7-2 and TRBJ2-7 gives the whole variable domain GAGVSQSPSNKVTEKGKDVELRCDPISGHTALYWYRQSLGQGLEFLIYFQGNSAPDKSGLPSDRFSAERTGGSVSTLTIQRTQQEDSAVYLCASNLAGGSYKHYFGPGTRLTVT.

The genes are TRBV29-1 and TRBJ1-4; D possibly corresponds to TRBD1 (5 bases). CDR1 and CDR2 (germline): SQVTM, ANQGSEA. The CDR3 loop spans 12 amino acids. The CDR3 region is CSGGQGTEKLFF. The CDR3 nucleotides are TGCAGTGGTGGGCAGGGTACGGAAAAACTGTTTTTT.

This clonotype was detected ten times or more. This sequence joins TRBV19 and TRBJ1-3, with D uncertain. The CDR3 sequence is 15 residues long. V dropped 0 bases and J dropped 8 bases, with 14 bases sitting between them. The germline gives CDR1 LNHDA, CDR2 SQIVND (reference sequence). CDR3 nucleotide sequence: TGTGCCAGTAGTATAGATGTCAGCCGGTCGGACACCATATATTTT. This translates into CASSIDVSRSDTIYF. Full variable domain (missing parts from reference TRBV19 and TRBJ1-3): DGGITQSPKYLFRKEGQNVTLSCEQNLNHDAMYWYRQDPGQGLRLIYYSQIVNDFQKGDIAEGYSVSREKKESFPLTVTSAQKNPTAFYLCASSIDVSRSDTIYFGEGSWLTVV.

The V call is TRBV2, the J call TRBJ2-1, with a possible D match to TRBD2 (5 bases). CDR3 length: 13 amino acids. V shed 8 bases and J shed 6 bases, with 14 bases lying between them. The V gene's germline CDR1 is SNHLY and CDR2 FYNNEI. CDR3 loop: CASRIGGPNEQFF. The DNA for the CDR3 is TGTGCCAGCCGAATAGGAGGTCCCAATGAGCAGTTCTTC.